This T cell receptor (beta chain) was profiled in a study of blood T cell repertoires in COVID-19. About the study: COVID-19 samples collected from the United States, Italy and Spain covered acute and convalescent phases. From T cells, B-cell-depleted T cells, or PBMCs came the material, which was cDNA or gDNA.

Methods used by the authors: Reference gene primer amplification gave estimated nucleated cell counts. Produced via immunoSEQ multiplex PCR; TCRdb's table is partial and in-frame only. V and J calls and clone size are copied from that table; D and trimming were computed from the DNA. This sample has under 120,000 clones, with around 80% found just once. Sequencing input: peripheral blood. The source of this sequence is a man aged 65 to 79 with active or convalescent COVID-19.

The CDR3 here is CAIRAEKETQYF. The CDR3 DNA reads TGTGCCATCAGGGCAGAAAAAGAGACCCAGTACTTC. This chain joins TRBV10-3 and TRBJ2-5; D gene ambiguous. Germline assignment: CDR1 ENHRY and CDR2 SYGVKD. The V gene lost 6 bases and the J gene lost 3 bases, with 8 bases spanning the gap. The CDR3 is 12 residues long.